This entry concerns a single TCR beta chain. This sample was included in a study of blood T cell repertoires in COVID-19. Study at large: Samples representing acute and convalescent COVID-19 were sourced from the United States, Italy and Spain.

Germline lookup yields CDR1 SGHVS and CDR2 FQNEAQ. The CDR3 is 16 amino acids. V was pared by 8 bases and J by 0 bases, with 16 bases between. Produced via immunoSEQ multiplex PCR; TCRdb's table is partial and in-frame only. The profile shows some 320,000 clones, roughly 89% of them singletons. Cohorts were assigned according to the clinical history that participants reported. Exposed participants encountered a COVID-19 case during the 2 weeks preceding study entry. The rearrangement joins TRBV7-8 to TRBJ1-4, with no clear D. The sample consisted of PBMCs or T cells enriched from blood (not recorded which). The TCR comes from a woman aged 45-65 years who had been exposed to COVID-19. As DNA, the CDR3 is TGTGCCAGCTTACCGGGAACCTCGGCAACTAATGAAAAACTGTTTTTT. Amino acid sequence: CASLPGTSATNEKLFF.